This entry features one T cell receptor (beta chain) sequence. CDR3 length: 18 residues. Germline assignment: CDR1 SQVTM and CDR2 ANQGSEA. V lost 5 bases, J lost 0 bases, and 22 bases lay in between. TCRdb passed the RT-PCR reads through MiXCR, listing each CDR3 protein once. The sample has approximately 200,000 distinct CDR3 sequences, about 40% seen once. This sample is drawn from a study of patients and donors after allogeneic stem cell transplantation. The TCR sequence derives from a human donor who was either an allogeneic HSCT recipient or a stem cell or donor lymphocyte infusion donor (not recorded which). It is not recorded whose cells these are; they may come from a transplant donor. Sequences were obtained from blood, either unsorted or a sorted T cell fraction (not recorded which). The chain links TRBV29-1 to TRBJ1-4; a weak D match, TRBD1 (6 bases). The DNA for the CDR3 is TGCAGCGTTCATGGCTGGACAGACGACTCCGCAACTAATGAAAAACTGTTTTTT. Translated: CSVHGWTDDSATNEKLFF.